The rows below give T cell receptor beta chains drawn from one sample of a study of technical replicates of blood from a handful of donors. Clones were sequenced by immunoSEQ multiplex PCR, and TCRdb holds only the in-frame ones, with some missing. The sample holds fewer than 95,000 clones; about 91% are singletons and the top ten take 0.25%. The sequenced sample was T cells isolated from PBMCs. The origin of the receptors is a human donor in good health. CDR3s include the opening cysteine and the closing phenylalanine or tryptophan. D genes are given only for firm matches. Rows give clone size only sometimes, using once, few, many, or a class for an expanded clone.

D: TRBD2; V: TRBV29-1; J: TRBJ2-1; size: NA; CDR3: CSVTKRWLAGGNEQFF; DNA: TGCAGCGTCACAAAAAGGTGGCTAGCGGGGGGAAATGAGCAGTTCTTC
D: TRBD1; V: TRBV18; J: TRBJ1-4; size: NA; CDR3: CASSPLGTGNEKLFF; DNA: TGTGCCAGCTCACCACTAGGGACAGGGAATGAAAAACTGTTTTTT
D: TRBD1; V: TRBV7-2; J: TRBJ2-7; size: NA; CDR3: CASSTPGTGFYEQYF; DNA: TGTGCCAGCAGCACCCCCGGGACAGGTTTCTACGAGCAGTACTTC
D: NA; V: TRBV5-1; J: TRBJ2-1; size: NA; CDR3: CASSLGQRSEQFF; DNA: TGCGCCAGCAGCTTGGGGCAGAGGAGTGAGCAGTTCTTC
D: TRBD2; V: TRBV6-1; J: TRBJ2-3; size: NA; CDR3: CASSEEGTSGRSDTQYF; DNA: TGTGCCAGCAGTGAAGAGGGGACTAGCGGGAGGTCGGATACGCAGTATTTT
D: NA; V: TRBV2; J: TRBJ1-2; size: NA; CDR3: CASGRTGANYGYTF; DNA: TGTGCCAGCGGAAGGACGGGAGCTAACTATGGCTACACCTTC
D: NA; V: TRBV2; J: TRBJ1-1; size: NA; CDR3: CASSYVSPNTEAFF; DNA: TGTGCCAGCAGTTATGTATCCCCGAACACTGAAGCTTTCTTT
D: NA; V: TRBV4-1; J: TRBJ2-5; size: NA; CDR3: CASSPNLGRGLQETQYF; DNA: TGCGCCAGCAGCCCGAATCTGGGGCGGGGCCTCCAAGAGACCCAGTACTTC
D: TRBD1; V: TRBV10-3; J: TRBJ1-4; size: NA; CDR3: CAISTTGTGEKLFF; DNA: TGTGCCATCAGTACGACAGGGACGGGGGAAAAACTGTTTTTT
D: NA; V: TRBV11-3; J: TRBJ1-3; size: NA; CDR3: CASSRTEVSGNTIYF; DNA: TGTGCCAGCAGCCGGACGGAGGTCTCTGGAAACACCATATATTTT
D: NA; V: TRBV30; J: TRBJ2-3; size: NA; CDR3: CAWNGGEASTDTQYF; DNA: TGTGCCTGGAACGGGGGAGAAGCTAGCACAGATACGCAGTATTTT
D: TRBD1; V: TRBV7-9; J: TRBJ1-5; size: few; CDR3: CASSLGTGYQPQHF; DNA: TGTGCCAGCAGCTTAGGGACAGGGTATCAGCCCCAGCATTTT
D: TRBD2; V: TRBV5-1; J: TRBJ2-7; size: NA; CDR3: CASSGSGTSGVSYEQYF; DNA: TGCGCCAGCAGCGGATCCGGGACTAGCGGGGTCTCCTACGAGCAGTACTTC
D: TRBD1; V: TRBV28; J: TRBJ2-2; size: NA; CDR3: CASSLTGANTGELFF; DNA: TGTGCCAGCAGTCTGACAGGGGCGAACACCGGGGAGCTGTTTTTT
D: NA; V: TRBV5-1; J: TRBJ2-3; size: NA; CDR3: CASSRWTRDTQYF; DNA: TGCGCCAGCAGCCGATGGACTCGGGATACGCAGTATTTT
D: NA; V: TRBV6-5; J: TRBJ1-4; size: NA; CDR3: CASSYVPGGEKLFF; DNA: TGTGCCAGCAGTTACGTCCCGGGGGGTGAAAAACTGTTTTTT
D: TRBD1; V: TRBV7-8; J: TRBJ1-2; size: NA; CDR3: CASSSTKGALGSGYTF; DNA: TGTGCCAGCAGCTCAACGAAGGGGGCCTTGGGGTCTGGCTACACCTTC
D: NA; V: TRBV10-3; J: TRBJ2-7; size: NA; CDR3: CAISEVVAQGQYF; DNA: TGTGCCATCAGTGAGGTAGTAGCTCAGGGGCAGTACTTC
D: TRBD1; V: TRBV5-1; J: TRBJ1-2; size: NA; CDR3: CASSLAGDRGQGYTF; DNA: TGCGCCAGCAGCTTGGCCGGGGACAGGGGGCAAGGCTACACCTTC
D: NA; V: TRBV21-1; J: TRBJ1-2; size: NA; CDR3: CASSNRGGHPGYTF; DNA: TGTGCCAGCAGCAATCGGGGGGGGCATCCTGGCTACACCTTC
D: NA; V: TRBV7-9; J: TRBJ1-2; size: NA; CDR3: CASSNSLGRVLNYGYTF; DNA: TGTGCCAGCAGCAATTCCTTGGGCAGGGTGCTAAACTATGGCTACACCTTC
D: NA; V: TRBV7-9; J: TRBJ2-1; size: NA; CDR3: CASSPGLTEPNEQFF; DNA: TGTGCCAGCAGCCCGGGACTCACGGAACCCAATGAGCAGTTCTTC
D: TRBD2; V: TRBV5-1; J: TRBJ2-7; size: NA; CDR3: CASRNTSGGAYEQYF; DNA: TGCGCCAGCAGAAACACTAGCGGGGGAGCCTACGAGCAGTACTTC
D: TRBD2; V: TRBV11-3; J: TRBJ2-3; size: NA; CDR3: CASSPGLAGGLSTDTQYF; DNA: TGTGCCAGCAGCCCCGGACTAGCGGGGGGGTTGTCGACAGATACGCAGTATTTT
D: NA; V: TRBV30; J: TRBJ1-6; size: NA; CDR3: CAWSTGPVPLHF; DNA: TGTGCCTGGAGCACTGGGCCCGTACCCCTCCACTTT
D: TRBD2; V: TRBV15; J: TRBJ2-1; size: NA; CDR3: CATSSFLAGGEQFF; DNA: TGTGCCACCAGCAGCTTTCTAGCGGGCGGTGAGCAGTTCTTC
D: NA; V: TRBV5-6; J: TRBJ2-4; size: NA; CDR3: CASSLEAGIQYF; DNA: TGTGCCAGCAGCTTGGAGGCGGGCATTCAGTACTTC
D: TRBD1; V: TRBV10-3; J: TRBJ2-7; size: NA; CDR3: CAISEGGTGTGYEQYF; DNA: TGTGCCATCAGTGAGGGGGGGACTGGGACAGGGTACGAGCAGTACTTC
D: NA; V: TRBV7-8; J: TRBJ1-3; size: few; CDR3: CASSFQGFPSSGNTIYF; DNA: TGTGCCAGCAGCTTCCAGGGGTTCCCTTCTTCTGGAAACACCATATATTTT
D: TRBD1; V: TRBV6-1; J: TRBJ1-3; size: NA; CDR3: CASSARWDSSGNTIYF; DNA: TGTGCCAGCAGTGCACGTTGGGACAGCTCTGGAAACACCATATATTTT
D: NA; V: TRBV28; J: TRBJ2-7; size: NA; CDR3: CASRLRYDEQYF; DNA: TGTGCCAGCAGGCTACGATACGACGAGCAGTACTTC
D: NA; V: TRBV5-1; J: TRBJ2-7; size: NA; CDR3: CASSLGQGGIEYF; DNA: TGCGCCAGCAGCTTGGGACAGGGAGGTATAGAGTACTTC
D: TRBD1; V: TRBV6-1; J: TRBJ2-7; size: once; CDR3: CASSEVATGAHYEQYF; DNA: TGTGCCAGCAGTGAAGTGGCGACAGGGGCACACTACGAGCAGTACTTC